Listed below are T cell receptor beta chains from one sample, sequenced in a study of control samples from healthy donors and cancer patients. Using immunoSEQ multiplex PCR, the repertoire was profiled, and TCRdb retains in-frame clones only, with some absent. The table includes more than 120,000 clones, more than 85% detected once. The sample consisted of blood. These receptors all stem from a man between 25 and 39 years old in good health. Each CDR3 is given with its conserved first and last residue. Each record gives: J gene, V gene, D gene, clone size, CDR3 protein, CDR3 DNA. D genes are given only for firm matches. Part of the rows lack a size; the others show once, few, many or a class for expanded clones.

>TRBJ2-3|TRBV7-9|.|.
CASSFDVDTQYF
TGTGCCAGCAGCTTCGATGTGGATACGCAGTATTTT
>TRBJ1-1|TRBV24-1|.|.
CATSDSEWNTEAFF
TGTGCCACCAGTGATTCAGAGTGGAACACTGAAGCTTTCTTT
>TRBJ2-7|TRBV9|.|.
CASSVVTGRSYEQYF
TGTGCCAGCAGCGTAGTGACAGGTAGGTCCTACGAGCAGTACTTC
>TRBJ1-2|TRBV5-6|.|.
CASNPTDNYGYTF
TGTGCCAGCAACCCGACAGACAACTATGGCTACACCTTC
>TRBJ1-1|TRBV30|.|.
CAALRRGLGETEAFF
TGTGCCGCATTACGCCGAGGCCTCGGAGAGACTGAAGCTTTCTTT
>TRBJ2-5|TRBV7-8|.|.
CASSLVAETQYF
TGTGCCAGCAGCTTAGTAGCGGAGACCCAGTACTTC
>TRBJ2-3|TRBV18|.|.
CASSPRTTSTDTQYF
TGTGCCAGCTCCCCGAGGACAACTAGCACAGATACGCAGTATTTT
>TRBJ2-5|TRBV19|.|once
CASRTGGETQYF
TGTGCCAGTAGGACAGGAGGGGAGACCCAGTACTTC
>TRBJ2-7|TRBV12-5|TRBD1|.
CASGSGQGESYEQYF
TGTGCTAGTGGTTCCGGACAGGGGGAATCCTACGAGCAGTACTTC
>TRBJ1-3|TRBV5-1|.|.
CASSLAVGSGNTIYF
TGCGCCAGCAGCTTGGCCGTCGGCTCTGGAAACACCATATATTTT